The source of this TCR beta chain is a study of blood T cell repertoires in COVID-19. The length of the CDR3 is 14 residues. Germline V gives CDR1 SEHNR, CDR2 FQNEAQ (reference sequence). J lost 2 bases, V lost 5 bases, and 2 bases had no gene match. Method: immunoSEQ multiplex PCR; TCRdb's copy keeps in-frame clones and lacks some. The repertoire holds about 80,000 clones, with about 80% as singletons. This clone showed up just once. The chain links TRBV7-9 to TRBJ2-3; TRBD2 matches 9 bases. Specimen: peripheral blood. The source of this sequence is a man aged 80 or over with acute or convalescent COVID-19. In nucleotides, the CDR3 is TGTGCCAGCAGCCCTAGCGGGGTCACAGATACGCAGTATTTT. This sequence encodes CASSPSGVTDTQYF.